This paragraph covers one T cell receptor (beta chain) sequence. CDR1 and CDR2 from the germline V gene are SEHNR and FQNEAQ (reference sequence). V dropped 4 bases and J dropped 2 bases, with 9 bases sitting between them. This CDR3 comprises 13 residues. Per the original methods: Amplification with reference gene primers provided the estimates of nucleated cell counts. Profiling relied on immunoSEQ multiplex PCR, and the TCRdb table lists in-frame clones only, not all of them. Clonal size and the V and J genes are those of that table, whereas D and trimming came from the DNA. The data show roughly 120,000 clones, more than 75% seen once. This specimen comes from a study of blood T cell repertoires in COVID-19. Study details: COVID-19 samples collected from the United States, Italy and Spain covered acute and convalescent phases.

The chain joins TRBV7-9 to TRBJ2-7, with a weak D call TRBD1 (6 bases). Material: peripheral blood. The receptor comes from a man between 50 and 59 years old with active COVID-19. This CDR3 is CASSYGGTYEQYF. The CDR3 nucleotides read TGTGCCAGCAGCTATGGGGGCACCTACGAGCAGTACTTC.